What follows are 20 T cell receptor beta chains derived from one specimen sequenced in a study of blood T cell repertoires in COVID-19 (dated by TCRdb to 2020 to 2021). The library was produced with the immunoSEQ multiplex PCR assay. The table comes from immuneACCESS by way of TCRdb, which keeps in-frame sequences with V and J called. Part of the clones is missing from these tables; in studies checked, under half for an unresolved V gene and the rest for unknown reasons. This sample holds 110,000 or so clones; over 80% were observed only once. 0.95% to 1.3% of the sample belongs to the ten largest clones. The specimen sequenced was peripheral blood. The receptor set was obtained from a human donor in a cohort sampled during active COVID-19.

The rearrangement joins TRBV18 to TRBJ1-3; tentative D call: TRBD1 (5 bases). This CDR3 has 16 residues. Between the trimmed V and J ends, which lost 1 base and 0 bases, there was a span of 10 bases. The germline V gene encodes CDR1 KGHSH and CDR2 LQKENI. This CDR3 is CASSPLQGSSGNTIYF. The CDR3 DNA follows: TGTGCCAGCTCACCACTCCAGGGTAGCTCTGGAAACACCATATATTTT.

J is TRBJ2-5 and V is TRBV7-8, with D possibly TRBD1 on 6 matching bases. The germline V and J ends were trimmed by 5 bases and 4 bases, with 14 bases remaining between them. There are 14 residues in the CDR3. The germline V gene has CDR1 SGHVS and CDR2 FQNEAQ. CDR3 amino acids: CASSHSQGIETQYF. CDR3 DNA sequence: TGTGCCAGCAGCCACAGTCAGGGGATAGAGACCCAGTACTTC.

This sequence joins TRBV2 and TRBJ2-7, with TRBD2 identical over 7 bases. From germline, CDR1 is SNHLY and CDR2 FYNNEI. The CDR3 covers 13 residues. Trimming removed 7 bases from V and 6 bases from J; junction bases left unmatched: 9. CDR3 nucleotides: TGTGCCAGCATCCCAGGCAGCGGGACCGAGCAGTACTTC. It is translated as CASIPGSGTEQYF.

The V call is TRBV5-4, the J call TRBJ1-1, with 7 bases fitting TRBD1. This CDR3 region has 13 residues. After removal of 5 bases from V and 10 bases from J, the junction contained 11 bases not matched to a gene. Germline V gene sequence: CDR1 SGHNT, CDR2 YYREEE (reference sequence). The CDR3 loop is CASREKTGNGAFF. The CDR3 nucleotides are TGTGCCAGCAGGGAGAAGACAGGGAACGGAGCTTTCTTT.

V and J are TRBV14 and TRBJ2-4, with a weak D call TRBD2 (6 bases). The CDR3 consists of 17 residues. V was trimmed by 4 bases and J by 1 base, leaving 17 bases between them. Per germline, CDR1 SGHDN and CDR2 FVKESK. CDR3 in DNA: TGTGCCAGCAGCCGTAGTGTTGTGGCGGGGGCCAAAAACATTCAGTACTTC. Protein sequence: CASSRSVVAGAKNIQYF.

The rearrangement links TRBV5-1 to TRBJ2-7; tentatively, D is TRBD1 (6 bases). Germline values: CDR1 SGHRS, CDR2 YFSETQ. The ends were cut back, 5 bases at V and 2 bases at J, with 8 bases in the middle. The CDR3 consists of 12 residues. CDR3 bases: TGCGCCAGCAGGGACAGAGCCTACGAGCAGTACTTC. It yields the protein CASRDRAYEQYF. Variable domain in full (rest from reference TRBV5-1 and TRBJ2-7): KAGVTQTPRYLIKTRGQQVTLSCSPISGHRSVSWYQQTPGQGLQFLFEYFSETQRNKGNFPGRFSGRQFSNSRSEMNVSTLELGDSALYLCASRDRAYEQYFGPGTRLTVT.

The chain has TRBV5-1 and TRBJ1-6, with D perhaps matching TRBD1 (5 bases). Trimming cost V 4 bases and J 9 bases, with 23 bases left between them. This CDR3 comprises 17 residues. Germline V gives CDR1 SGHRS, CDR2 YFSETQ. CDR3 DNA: TGCGCCAGCAGCCGCACCCTGAGCGGGGACGGGGGTTCACCCCTCCACTTT. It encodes CASSRTLSGDGGSPLHF.

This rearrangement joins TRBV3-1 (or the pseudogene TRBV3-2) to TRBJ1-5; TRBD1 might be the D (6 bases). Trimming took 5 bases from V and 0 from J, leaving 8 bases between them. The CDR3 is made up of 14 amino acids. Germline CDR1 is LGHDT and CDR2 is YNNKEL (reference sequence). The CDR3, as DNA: TGTGCCAGCAGCGGGACAAATAGCAATCAGCCCCAGCATTTT. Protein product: CASSGTNSNQPQHF.

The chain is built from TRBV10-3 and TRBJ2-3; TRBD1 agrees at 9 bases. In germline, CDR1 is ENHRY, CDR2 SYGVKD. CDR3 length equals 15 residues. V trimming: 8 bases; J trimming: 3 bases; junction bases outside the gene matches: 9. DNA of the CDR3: TGTGCCATCTCCTTCGGGACAGGGCATACAGATACGCAGTATTTT. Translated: CAISFGTGHTDTQYF.

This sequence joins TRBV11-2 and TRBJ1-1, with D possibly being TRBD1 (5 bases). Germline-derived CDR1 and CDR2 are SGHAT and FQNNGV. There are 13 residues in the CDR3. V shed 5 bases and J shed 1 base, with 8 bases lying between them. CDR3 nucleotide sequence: TGTGCCAGCAGCCTCCAGGGGAACACTGAAGCTTTCTTT. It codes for CASSLQGNTEAFF.

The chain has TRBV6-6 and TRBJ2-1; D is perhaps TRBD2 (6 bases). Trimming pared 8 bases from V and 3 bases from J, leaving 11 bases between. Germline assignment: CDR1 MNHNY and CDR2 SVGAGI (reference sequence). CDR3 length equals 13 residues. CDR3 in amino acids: CASGSDYYNEQFF. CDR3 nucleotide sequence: TGTGCCAGCGGGTCGGACTACTACAATGAGCAGTTCTTC.

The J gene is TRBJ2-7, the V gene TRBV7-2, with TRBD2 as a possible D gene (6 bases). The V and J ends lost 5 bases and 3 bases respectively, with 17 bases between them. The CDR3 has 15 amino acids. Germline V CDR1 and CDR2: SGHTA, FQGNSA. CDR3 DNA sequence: TGTGCCAGCAGCATCGGGACTCAGGCATACTACGAGCAGTACTTC. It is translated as CASSIGTQAYYEQYF.

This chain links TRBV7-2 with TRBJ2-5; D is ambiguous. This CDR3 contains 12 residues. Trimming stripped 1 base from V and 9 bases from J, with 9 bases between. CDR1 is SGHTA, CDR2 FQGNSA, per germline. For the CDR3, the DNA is TGTGCCAGCAGCTTAGTTTGGGCTCCCCAGTACTTC. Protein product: CASSLVWAPQYF.

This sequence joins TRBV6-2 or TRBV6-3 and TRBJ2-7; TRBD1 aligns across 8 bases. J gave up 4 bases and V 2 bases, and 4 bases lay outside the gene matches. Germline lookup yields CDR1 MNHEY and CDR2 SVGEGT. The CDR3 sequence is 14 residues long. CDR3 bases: TGTGCCAGCAGTTACGGCAGGGGGCTGTACGAGCAGTACTTC. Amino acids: CASSYGRGLYEQYF.

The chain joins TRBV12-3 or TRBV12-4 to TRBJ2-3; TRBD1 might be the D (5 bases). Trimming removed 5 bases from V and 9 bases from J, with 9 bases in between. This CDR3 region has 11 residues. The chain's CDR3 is CASSPGATQYF. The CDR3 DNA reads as TGTGCCAGCAGTCCTGGGGCGACGCAGTATTTT.

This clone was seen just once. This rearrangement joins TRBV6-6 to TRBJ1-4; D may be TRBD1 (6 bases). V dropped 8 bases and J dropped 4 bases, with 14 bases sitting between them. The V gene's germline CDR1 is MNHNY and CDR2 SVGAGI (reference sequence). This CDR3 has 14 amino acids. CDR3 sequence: CASRSGADNEKLFF. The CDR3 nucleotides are TGTGCCAGCCGATCAGGGGCCGATAATGAAAAACTGTTTTTT.

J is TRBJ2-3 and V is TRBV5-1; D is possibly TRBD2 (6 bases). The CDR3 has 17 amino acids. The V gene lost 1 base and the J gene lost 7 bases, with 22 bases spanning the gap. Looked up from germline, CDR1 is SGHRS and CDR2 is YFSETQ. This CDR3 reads CASSLPIGTGRWNTQYF. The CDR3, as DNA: TGCGCCAGCAGCTTGCCCATAGGCACTGGGAGGTGGAATACGCAGTATTTT.

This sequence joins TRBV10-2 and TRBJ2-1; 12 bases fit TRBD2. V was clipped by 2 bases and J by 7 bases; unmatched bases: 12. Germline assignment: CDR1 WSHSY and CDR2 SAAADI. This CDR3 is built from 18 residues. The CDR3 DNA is TGCGCCAGCAGTGAGAGGACTAGCGGGATTTTTGGGCAGAATGAGCAGTTCTTC. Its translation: CASSERTSGIFGQNEQFF.

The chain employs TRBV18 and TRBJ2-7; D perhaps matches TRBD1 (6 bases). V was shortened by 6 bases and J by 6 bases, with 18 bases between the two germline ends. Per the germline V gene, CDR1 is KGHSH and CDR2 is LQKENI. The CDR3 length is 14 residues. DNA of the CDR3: TGTGCCAGCTCCCCCAATTCGCAGGGGTCCGAGCAGTACTTC. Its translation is CASSPNSQGSEQYF.

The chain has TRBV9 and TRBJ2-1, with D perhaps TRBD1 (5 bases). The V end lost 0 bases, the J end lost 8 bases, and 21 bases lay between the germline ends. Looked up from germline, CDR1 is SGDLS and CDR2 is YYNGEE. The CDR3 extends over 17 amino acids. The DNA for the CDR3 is TGTGCCAGCAGCGTAGGTGTACAGGCGCCTCGTGACGATGAGCAGTTCTTC. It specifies CASSVGVQAPRDDEQFF.